The 25 T cell receptor beta chains reported below all come from one sample, sequenced in a study of blood T cell repertoires in COVID-19. This table comes from immunoSEQ multiplex PCR, and its TCRdb copy is limited to in-frame clones, with some not included. The table includes around 130,000 clones, 82% detected once. Input material: peripheral blood. These receptors came from a woman of 80 years or more with acute or convalescent COVID-19.

The chain joins TRBV4-1 to TRBJ2-5; 13 bases fit TRBD2. CDR3 length: 18 residues. V lost 2 bases to trimming and J lost 2 bases; unmatched junction nucleotides: 8. Germline V CDR1 and CDR2: MGHRA, YSYEKL. CDR3 sequence: CASSQFRTSGGSQETQYF. The CDR3 DNA reads TGCGCCAGCAGCCAATTCCGGACTAGCGGGGGATCACAAGAGACCCAGTACTTC.

The chain employs TRBV14 and TRBJ2-1; 8 bases align to TRBD2. This CDR3 spans 15 amino acids. Unmatched junction bases numbered 6, after V lost 4 bases and J lost 4 bases. Per the germline V gene, CDR1 is SGHDN and CDR2 is FVKESK. DNA of the CDR3: TGTGCCAGCAGCCGCGTGACTAGCGTGTACAATGAGCAGTTCTTC. Translation gives CASSRVTSVYNEQFF.

J is TRBJ2-1 and V is TRBV28, with D tentatively TRBD1 (6 bases). CDR1 is MDHEN, CDR2 SYDVKM, per germline. The V end was cut by 3 bases, the J end by 5 bases, with 17 bases between. The CDR3 has 16 amino acids. The CDR3 DNA follows: TGTGCCAGCAGTTTGTTCCAGGGGTTCAAGGACAATGAGCAGTTCTTC. Translated, it gives CASSLFQGFKDNEQFF.

This clone was observed once. The genes are TRBV6-2 or TRBV6-3 and TRBJ2-1; 8 positions agree with TRBD2. The CDR3 loop spans 17 amino acids. V lost 2 bases, J lost 0 bases, and 6 bases stayed unmatched. From germline, CDR1 is MNHEY and CDR2 SVGEGT. CDR3 residues: CASSYVHGGGSYNEQFF. The CDR3 nucleotides are TGTGCCAGCAGTTACGTCCACGGGGGGGGCTCCTACAATGAGCAGTTCTTC.

The rearrangement uses TRBV10-3 and TRBJ1-6; 7 bases map to TRBD1. Germline V gene data show CDR1 as ENHRY and CDR2 as SYGVKD. This CDR3 is 15 amino acids long. The ends lost 6 bases at V and 6 bases at J; junction bases unmatched: 8. For the CDR3, the DNA is TGTGCCATCAGGACCCGACAGGGTAGTAATTCACCCCTCCACTTT. Its translation is CAIRTRQGSNSPLHF.

The genes are TRBV18 and TRBJ1-3; TRBD1 aligns across 8 bases. Trimming took 6 bases from V and 2 from J; bases not matched to a gene: 3. CDR1 is KGHSH, CDR2 LQKENI, per germline. The CDR3 is made up of 14 amino acids. The CDR3 protein is CASSSQGAGNTIYF. For the CDR3, the DNA is TGTGCCAGCTCCTCACAGGGGGCTGGAAACACCATATATTTT.

The chain carries TRBV6-5 and TRBJ1-5; TRBD1 might be the D (6 bases). Germline-derived CDR1 and CDR2 are MNHEY and SVGAGI. V lost 8 bases and J 2 bases, leaving 16 bases between the germline ends. The CDR3 is made up of 15 amino acids. The CDR3 bases are TGTGCCAGCGGGGGCCCTTTAGAGGGCAATCAGCCCCAGCATTTT. As protein: CASGGPLEGNQPQHF.

The chain uses TRBV28 and TRBJ2-3; 7 bases are shared with TRBD1. Losses at the gene ends were 4 bases for V and 5 bases for J; bases not matched to a gene: 6. The length of the CDR3 is 14 residues. Germline values: CDR1 MDHEN, CDR2 SYDVKM. As DNA, the CDR3 is TGTGCCAGCAGTTGGGACAGTTACATAGATACGCAGTATTTT. It is translated as CASSWDSYIDTQYF. Filled out from reference TRBV28 and TRBJ2-3, the complete variable domain reads DVKVTQSSRYLVKRTGEKVFLECVQDMDHENMFWYRQDPGLGLRLIYFSYDVKMKEKGDIPEGYSVSREKKERFSLILESASTNQTSMYLCASSWDSYIDTQYFGPGTRLTVL.

V is TRBV7-9 and J is TRBJ1-1; D possibly corresponds to TRBD1 (5 bases). The CDR3 extends over 12 amino acids. The V gene's germline CDR1 is SEHNR and CDR2 FQNEAQ (reference sequence). The germline V and J ends were trimmed by 5 bases and 3 bases, with 7 bases remaining between them. The CDR3 coding sequence is TGTGCCAGCAGCCCACAGGACACTGAAGCTTTCTTT. Translated: CASSPQDTEAFF.

The chain joins TRBV28 to TRBJ2-7, with TRBD1 matching 7 bases. V trimming: 2 bases; J trimming: 3 bases; junction bases outside the gene matches: 13. CDR3 length: 17 amino acids. CDR1 is MDHEN, CDR2 SYDVKM, per germline. The CDR3 DNA is TGTGCCAGCAGTTTAGTCCTCGAGGGGGCTATCGGCTACGAGCAGTACTTC. This codes for CASSLVLEGAIGYEQYF. Variable domain in full (rest from reference TRBV28 and TRBJ2-7): DVKVTQSSRYLVKRTGEKVFLECVQDMDHENMFWYRQDPGLGLRLIYFSYDVKMKEKGDIPEGYSVSREKKERFSLILESASTNQTSMYLCASSLVLEGAIGYEQYFGPGTRLTVT.

The chain couples TRBV28 to TRBJ1-2, with TRBD1 identical over 8 bases. V shed 6 bases, J shed 3 bases, and the junction held 3 bases outside the gene matches. CDR1 and CDR2 (germline): MDHEN, SYDVKM. This CDR3 is built from 13 residues. CDR3 in DNA: TGTGCCAGCAGACAGGGGGGGGACTATGGCTACACCTTC. As protein: CASRQGGDYGYTF.

This chain joins TRBV3-1 (or the pseudogene TRBV3-2) and TRBJ2-7; D is unresolved. Trimming shortened V by 4 bases and J by 4 bases, and 11 bases separated the two germline ends. CDR3 size: 13 residues. Germline V gives CDR1 LGHDT, CDR2 YNNKEL (reference sequence). In DNA, the CDR3 is TGTGCCAGCAGCCTCGCCGCCAGGTACGAGCAGTACTTC. This codes for CASSLAARYEQYF.

The rearrangement uses TRBV6-5 and TRBJ1-2; D gene ambiguous. V lost 0 bases to trimming and J lost 8 bases, with 10 bases between them. The germline gives CDR1 MNHEY, CDR2 SVGAGI. The CDR3 is made up of 13 amino acids. The CDR3 here is CASSYSSRGGYTF. In DNA form, the CDR3 reads TGTGCCAGCAGTTACTCGAGCCGAGGAGGCTACACCTTC.

The CDR3 coding sequence is TGTGCCAGCAGTTACCTAGCGGGTTACTACGAGCAGTACTTC. This gives the protein CASSYLAGYYEQYF. The chain carries TRBV6-6 and TRBJ2-7, with 8 bases fitting TRBD2. The CDR3 covers 14 residues. J lost 3 bases, V lost 2 bases, and 3 bases had no gene match. In germline, CDR1 is MNHNY, CDR2 SVGAGI (reference sequence).

The chain couples TRBV29-1 to TRBJ1-2, with 8 positions matching TRBD1. This CDR3 is built from 15 residues. CDR1 is SQVTM and CDR2 is ANQGSEA in the germline V gene. V dropped 3 bases and J dropped 8; count of bases not matched to a gene: 14. The DNA of the CDR3 is TGCAGCGTTGATGGGGACAGGACTCTATGGCGGGGCTACACCTTC. Translating gives CSVDGDRTLWRGYTF. Full variable domain (missing parts from reference TRBV29-1 and TRBJ1-2): SAVISQKPSRDICQRGTSLTIQCQVDSQVTMMFWYRQQPGQSLTLIATANQGSEATYESGFVIDKFPISRPNLTFSTLTVSNMSPEDSSIYLCSVDGDRTLWRGYTFGSGTRLTVV.

This clone was observed a single time. The chain joins TRBV14 to TRBJ2-1; 9 positions agree with TRBD2. The V segment lost 4 bases and the J segment 2 bases; nucleotides outside the gene matches: 12. This CDR3 comprises 18 residues. Germline lookup yields CDR1 SGHDN and CDR2 FVKESK. CDR3 coding DNA: TGTGCCAGCAGCCCTGGGACTAGCTGGCGAACCGCCTACAATGAGCAGTTCTTC. It is translated as CASSPGTSWRTAYNEQFF.

This chain joins TRBV24-1 and TRBJ2-7; 10 positions agree with TRBD1. The junction had 3 bases not matched to a gene; V was cut back by 6 bases and J by 5 bases. CDR3 length: 13 amino acids. Per the germline V gene, CDR1 is KGHDR and CDR2 is SFDVKD. This CDR3 reads CATSWGTGDEQYF. In nucleotides, the CDR3 is TGTGCCACCAGTTGGGGGACAGGGGACGAGCAGTACTTC.

This chain joins TRBV12-3 or TRBV12-4 and TRBJ1-2, with D hard to call. Trimming took 2 bases from V and 8 from J, leaving 9 bases between them. CDR3 length equals 12 residues. CDR3 in DNA: TGTGCCAGCAGTTTACAGGCAAACGGCTACACCTTC. Residues: CASSLQANGYTF.

In this sample, this clone turned up a few times. The chain joins TRBV5-1 to TRBJ1-5, with 8 bases lining up with TRBD1. The V gene's germline CDR1 is SGHRS and CDR2 YFSETQ. The J segment lost 4 bases and the V segment lost 4 bases, leaving 7 bases of the junction unmatched. The CDR3 runs to 15 residues. This CDR3 is CASSPGQVGNQPQHF. CDR3 DNA: TGCGCCAGCAGCCCGGGACAGGTGGGGAATCAGCCCCAGCATTTT.

The chain joins TRBV2 to TRBJ2-1; D gene uncertain. The CDR3 is 15 residues long. Per germline, CDR1 SNHLY and CDR2 FYNNEI. Trimming removed 4 bases at V and 1 base at J, with 11 bases between. CDR3 nucleotides: TGTGCCAGCAGTGGTACGAGGAATTCCTACAATGAGCAGTTCTTC. Its protein product is CASSGTRNSYNEQFF.

This clone occurred once. This chain uses TRBV4-1 with TRBJ2-2; TRBD1 agrees at 9 bases. Germline values: CDR1 MGHRA, CDR2 YSYEKL. Unmatched junction bases numbered 6, after V lost 0 bases and J lost 1 base. This CDR3 comprises 18 residues. This CDR3 reads CASSQETVTGGNTGELFF. Here the CDR3 DNA reads TGCGCCAGCAGCCAAGAAACGGTGACAGGGGGGAACACCGGGGAGCTGTTTTTT.

This clone was found a few times. The CDR3 DNA reads TGTGCCAGTAGTCCCTGGACAGGGGGTGGTGAAGCTTTCTTT. It codes for CASSPWTGGGEAFF. The chain is built from TRBV19 and TRBJ1-1; 10 bases match TRBD1. Germline trimming cut 5 bases from V and 7 bases from J; bases unmatched to any gene: 7. This CDR3 is 14 amino acids long. Germline V lookup: CDR1 LNHDA, CDR2 SQIVND (reference sequence).

This clone was counted only a few times. J is TRBJ2-7 and V is TRBV27, with a weak D call TRBD1 (5 bases). CDR1 and CDR2 (germline): MNHEY, SMNVEV (reference sequence). The CDR3 runs to 13 residues. The ends were cut back, 5 bases at V and 3 bases at J, with 11 bases in the middle. The CDR3 DNA reads as TGTGCCAGCAGTCGACAAGGGGTCTACGAGCAGTACTTC. Its translation is CASSRQGVYEQYF.

This clone came up a few times. V is TRBV10-3 and J is TRBJ2-2, with 8 bases identical to TRBD1. This CDR3 is 20 amino acids long. CDR1 is ENHRY and CDR2 is SYGVKD in the germline V gene. The ends lost 4 bases at V and 0 bases at J; junction bases unmatched: 16. CDR3 coding DNA: TGTGCCATCAGTGGGGGTGCAGGGGGCCTCGGGGAGACGAACACCGGGGAGCTGTTTTTT. Its protein product is CAISGGAGGLGETNTGELFF.

This chain links TRBV5-5 with TRBJ1-4; TRBD1 matches at 12 bases. V trimming: 3 bases; J trimming: 8 bases; junction bases outside the gene matches: 8. The CDR3 extends over 16 amino acids. The germline CDR1 and CDR2 sequences are SGHKS and YYEKEE (reference sequence). The CDR3 here is CASSYLPGQGAEKLFF. The DNA for the CDR3 is TGTGCCAGCAGCTACCTTCCGGGACAGGGGGCGGAAAAACTGTTTTTT.